This T cell receptor beta chain was sequenced for a study of shared clonotypes between healthy human individuals. Sequenced by immunoSEQ multiplex PCR; TCRdb stores in-frame clones only, minus some. The sample has just under 350,000 clones; over 70% are singletons. The CDR3 covers 18 residues. CDR1 and CDR2 (germline): MDHEN, SYDVKM. Trimming at V came to 3 bases and at J to 2 bases, leaving 13 bases not matched to a gene. The chain combines TRBV28 with TRBJ2-7; 10 positions match TRBD1. The source of this sequence is a man aged 25-40 years in good health. The sample taken for sequencing was memory CD4+ T cells sorted from blood. The subset was: CD45RA-negative fraction. The CDR3 region is CASSFPPKGDRGTYEQYF. In DNA form, the CDR3 reads TGTGCCAGCAGTTTCCCCCCAAAGGGGGACAGGGGTACCTACGAGCAGTACTTC.